The 30 T cell receptor beta chains in this list originate from one sample, sequenced in a study of blood T cells in healthy people across ages. Together with a sample-barcoded 5' primer, a J-beta primer mix was included in a second PCR lasting about 7 to 12 cycles. TCRdb itself ran the 5' RACE reads through MiXCR, one entry per CDR3 protein. The sample records 650,000 to 1,000,000 distinct CDR3 sequences, 30% to 45% being singletons. The sequencing input was blood. The receptors shown here come from a man younger than 35 in good health.

V usage is TRBV6-2 or TRBV6-3 and J usage is TRBJ2-7, with unresolved D. V lost 0 bases to trimming and J lost 7 bases, with 19 bases between them. CDR3 length: 16 residues. The V gene's germline CDR1 is MNHEY and CDR2 SVGEGT. CDR3 sequence (DNA): TGTGCCAGCAGTTACTCGATGGGTAGGTCCTACAATGAGCAGTACTTC. Its protein is CASSYSMGRSYNEQYF.

Worth noting for this clonotype: This may be a read error, as it is one base from a much larger clone. J is TRBJ2-3 and V is TRBV6-2 or TRBV6-3; D gene ambiguous. The V gene's germline CDR1 is MNHEY and CDR2 SVGEGT. Trimming pared 2 bases from V and 2 bases from J, leaving 11 bases between. CDR3 size: 15 residues. The CDR3 bases are TGTGCCAGCAGTTACGGGGTACGCAACACAGATACGCAGTATTTT. Its translation: CASSYGVRNTDTQYF.

This clonotype showed up just a few times. CDR3 residues: CASSLGERNTEAFF. In DNA form, the CDR3 reads TGTGCCAGCAGTTTAGGGGAGAGGAACACTGAAGCTTTCTTT. The rearrangement uses TRBV12-3 or TRBV12-4 and TRBJ1-1; D gene unclear. The CDR3 has 14 amino acids. V shed 1 base and J shed 1 base, with 7 bases lying between them.

This clonotype was found many times. The CDR3 spells CASSSLSSGGYNEQFF. DNA of the CDR3: TGCGCCAGCAGCTCCCTTTCTAGCGGGGGTTACAATGAGCAGTTCTTC. The rearrangement joins TRBV5-1 to TRBJ2-1; 10 bases agree with TRBD2. This CDR3 spans 16 amino acids. Germline V CDR1 and CDR2: SGHRS, YFSETQ. The J segment lost 4 bases and the V segment lost 3 bases, leaving 7 bases of the junction unmatched.

Worth noting for this clonotype: The conserved final phenylalanine or tryptophan is absent from the CDR3, which likely points to a read error. V is TRBV11-2 and J is TRBJ2-5; no clear D. The tail of the sequence fits TRBJ2-7 better, so the J call may be wrong. Germline CDR1 and CDR2: SGHAT and FQNNGV. The CDR3 consists of 13 residues. CDR3 region: CASSTRHFYEQYS. CDR3 sequence (DNA): TGTGCCAGCAGCACAAGACACTTCTACGAGCAGTACTCC.

The chain joins TRBV6-6 to TRBJ2-3; possibly TRBD2 for D (6 bases). Germline V gene lookup returns CDR1 MNHNY and CDR2 SVGAGI (reference sequence). V lost 4 bases to trimming and J lost 6 bases, with 14 bases between them. The CDR3 loop spans 14 amino acids. For the CDR3, the DNA is TGTGCCAGCAGTTTGGGGGAGGAAGTGGATACGCAGTATTTT. Translation gives CASSLGEEVDTQYF.

This chain joins TRBV4-1 and TRBJ2-5; TRBD1 agrees at 8 bases. The end of the DNA fits TRBJ2-7 better, so the J call may be wrong. CDR1 is MGHRA and CDR2 is YSYEKL in the germline V gene. This CDR3 is built from 14 residues. The CDR3 DNA is TGCGCCAGCAGCATGGCAGGGGGCGGAAACGAGCAGTACTTC. This encodes CASSMAGGGNEQYF.

This sequence joins TRBV20-1 and TRBJ1-5; no firm D call. Germline V gene lookup returns CDR1 DFQATT and CDR2 SNEGSKA (reference sequence). Trimming left V 3 bases short and J 0 bases short, with 12 bases between. The CDR3 covers 15 residues. CDR3 sequence: CSARREHYSNQPQHF. In nucleotides, the CDR3 is TGCAGTGCTAGGAGGGAGCATTATAGCAATCAGCCCCAGCATTTT.

This chain joins TRBV7-9 and TRBJ2-1, with 10 bases that match TRBD1. J lost 5 bases, V lost 8 bases, and 18 bases had no gene match. The CDR3 runs to 18 residues. Germline values: CDR1 SEHNR, CDR2 FQNEAQ (reference sequence). The CDR3: CASGSETGGAGPDNEQFF. CDR3 DNA sequence: TGTGCCAGCGGCTCGGAGACAGGGGGCGCGGGGCCTGACAATGAGCAGTTCTTC. The entire variable domain, with the rest obtained from reference TRBV7-9 and TRBJ2-1, is as follows: DTGVSQNPRHKITKRGQNVTFRCDPISEHNRLYWYRQTLGQGPEFLTYFQNEAQLEKSRLLSDRFSAERPKGSFSTLEIQRTEQGDSAMYLCASGSETGGAGPDNEQFFGPGTRLTVL.

This clonotype occurred many times. The chain joins TRBV7-2 to TRBJ2-5; the D gene is possibly TRBD2 (6 bases). V lost 6 bases and J 1 base, leaving 12 bases between the germline ends. This CDR3 has 14 amino acids. From germline, CDR1 is SGHTA and CDR2 FQGNSA. This CDR3 is CASSLGGRQETQYF. The DNA of the CDR3 is TGTGCCAGCAGTTTGGGGGGTCGCCAAGAGACCCAGTACTTC.

This clonotype showed up just a few times. The chain recombines TRBV24-1 with TRBJ2-1; 8 nucleotides match TRBD2. Germline CDR1 and CDR2: KGHDR and SFDVKD. Trimming cost V 3 bases and J 5 bases; bases outside gene matches: 11. The CDR3 is 17 residues long. This CDR3 reads CATSDLSGSGVDNEQFF. CDR3 nucleotide sequence: TGTGCCACCAGTGATCTATCGGGTAGCGGGGTCGACAATGAGCAGTTCTTC.

This clonotype has just a few counts. The rearrangement links TRBV5-1 to TRBJ2-4; 7 nucleotides line up with TRBD1. This CDR3 has 15 amino acids. J gave up 2 bases and V 4 bases, and 6 bases lay outside the gene matches. From germline, CDR1 is SGHRS and CDR2 YFSETQ. The CDR3 here is CASSPRDSSKNIQYF. CDR3 nucleotide sequence: TGCGCCAGCAGCCCCCGGGACAGCTCCAAAAACATTCAGTACTTC.

As concerns this clonotype: This may be a read error, as it is one base from a much larger clone. The missing conserved phenylalanine or tryptophan at the end of this CDR3 makes a read error likely. This chain links TRBV12-3 or TRBV12-4 with TRBJ2-1, with 14 bases identical to TRBD2. CDR3 length equals 17 residues. J lost 4 bases, V lost 4 bases, and 6 bases had no gene match. CDR3 loop: CASSSSGTSGGYNEQFS. The CDR3 DNA is TGTGCCAGCAGTTCCTCCGGGACTAGCGGGGGATACAATGAGCAGTTCTCC.

This clonotype has a handful of counts. The CDR3 loop reads CASSVVGTGDNEQFF. CDR3 DNA: TGTGCCAGCAGCGTAGTGGGGACAGGGGACAATGAGCAGTTCTTC. The chain carries TRBV9 and TRBJ2-1; 10 positions match TRBD1. CDR1 is SGDLS, CDR2 YYNGEE, per germline. The ends lost 0 bases at V and 5 bases at J; junction bases unmatched: 2. The CDR3 loop spans 15 amino acids.

Comment on this clonotype: This may come from a read error, since a much larger clone is one base off. The rearrangement uses TRBV7-2 and TRBJ2-5, with D uncertain. CDR1 and CDR2 (germline): SGHTA, FQGNSA. The CDR3 extends over 12 amino acids. V shed 1 base and J shed 11 bases, with 11 bases lying between them. The CDR3 nucleotides read TGTGCCAGCAGCTTAGGTGCGGCTGAGCAGTACTTC. Translating it yields CASSLGAAEQYF.

This chain links TRBV20-1 with TRBJ2-6; D call uncertain. Germline V gene data show CDR1 as DFQATT and CDR2 as SNEGSKA (reference sequence). Trimming stripped 4 bases from V and 5 bases from J, with 9 bases between. The CDR3 runs to 13 residues. The CDR3 DNA reads TGCAGTGCTACCGACTCCCGGGCCAACGTCCTGACTTTC. This encodes CSATDSRANVLTF.

This clonotype was seen only a few times. This sequence joins TRBV6-2 or TRBV6-3 and TRBJ1-1; tentative D call: TRBD1 (6 bases). Germline loops: CDR1 MNHEY, CDR2 SVGEGT. CDR3 length equals 15 residues. V was clipped by 6 bases and J by 11 bases, with 25 bases between them. The DNA for the CDR3 is TGTGCCAGCAGCCGAGGGGCGGACAGCGGTCTACGTGCTTTCTTT. Translated, it gives CASSRGADSGLRAFF.

The chain has TRBV7-3 and TRBJ2-1, with a possible D match to TRBD2 (6 bases). The CDR3 has 14 residues. Germline CDR1 SGHTA, CDR2 FQGTGA. Deletions cut 5 bases from V and 5 bases from J, with 13 bases between. CDR3 bases: TGTGCCAGCAGCCCCACCGGGGGACACAATGAGCAGTTCTTC. It codes for CASSPTGGHNEQFF. The full variable domain, with the rest looked up from reference TRBV7-3 and TRBJ2-1, is GAGVSQTPSNKVTEKGKYVELRCDPISGHTALYWYRQSLGQGPEFLIYFQGTGAADDSGLPNDRFFAVRPEGSVSTLKIQRTERGDSAVYLCASSPTGGHNEQFFGPGTRLTVL.

A remark on this clonotype: A junction boundary mismatches the germline segment, possibly from a read error. The chain employs TRBV12-3 or TRBV12-4 and TRBJ1-2, with 8 nucleotides matching TRBD1. The CDR3 has 16 residues. This CDR3 is CASSLPLDRDGYGYIF. The CDR3 bases are TGTGCCAGCAGTTTACCCTTGGACAGGGATGGCTATGGCTACATCTTC.

CDR3 region: CASSPAGGESYQPQHF. The CDR3 DNA reads TGCGCCAGCAGCCCTGCAGGGGGCGAGTCCTATCAGCCCCAGCATTTT. The rearrangement uses TRBV4-3 and TRBJ1-5, with TRBD1 matching over 8 bases. CDR1 and CDR2 (germline): LGHNA, YSLEER. The CDR3 extends over 16 amino acids. Trimming at V came to 4 bases and at J to 5 bases, leaving 10 bases not matched to a gene.

The rearrangement uses TRBV12-3 or TRBV12-4 and TRBJ1-5, with D possibly matching TRBD1 (6 bases). V was pared by 6 bases and J by 1 base, with 13 bases between. The CDR3 runs 15 residues. CDR3: CASSRGLGSNQPQHF. Written as DNA, the CDR3 is TGTGCCAGCAGCCGGGGGCTAGGAAGCAATCAGCCCCAGCATTTT.

This chain connects TRBV12-3 or TRBV12-4 to TRBJ1-5; D unclear. V dropped 8 bases and J dropped 3 bases, with 11 bases sitting between them. The CDR3 is made up of 13 amino acids. DNA for the CDR3: TGTGCCAGCGCCCCGGAAATCAATCAGCCCCAGCATTTT. Residues: CASAPEINQPQHF.

This clonotype occurred once. A much bigger clone sits one base away, suggesting this may be a read error. J is TRBJ2-5 and V is TRBV20-1; 7 bases are shared with TRBD2. The V segment lost 3 bases and the J segment 11 bases; nucleotides outside the gene matches: 9. The CDR3 spans 12 residues. The germline V gene has CDR1 DFQATT and CDR2 SNEGSKA (reference sequence). The CDR3 DNA reads as TGCAGTGCTAGGTACCGGGGGGATGAGCAGTACTTC. Translated: CSARYRGDEQYF.

V is TRBV21-1 and J is TRBJ2-5; TRBD2, the D gene given by the table, was not confirmed from the DNA. TRBV21-1 is designated a pseudogene. The CDR3 spans 15 residues. The CDR3 loop reads CASSLGGGRHKEQYF. CDR3 DNA: TGTGCCAGCAGCCTAGGGGGGGGGAGACACAAGGAGCAGTACTTC.

This clonotype was picked up a small number of times. The V call is TRBV2, the J call TRBJ2-1, with a weak D call TRBD2 (7 bases). The CDR3 extends over 16 amino acids. Germline V gives CDR1 SNHLY, CDR2 FYNNEI. V gave up 8 bases and J gave up 8 bases, with 25 bases separating them. This chain's CDR3 is CASQQGGGRLWDEQFF. The DNA of the CDR3 is TGTGCCAGCCAGCAAGGGGGGGGACGCCTCTGGGATGAGCAGTTCTTC.

The chain employs TRBV7-2 and TRBJ2-3; no clear D gene. V was pared by 4 bases and J by 2 bases, with 10 bases between. Germline values: CDR1 SGHTA, CDR2 FQGNSA. This CDR3 region has 14 residues. The CDR3 nucleotides read TGTGCCAGCAGCTCCGGACGGTACACAGATACGCAGTATTTT. This codes for CASSSGRYTDTQYF.

This clonotype was observed a few times. The chain is built from TRBV9 and TRBJ2-1, with 8 positions matching TRBD1. The length of the CDR3 is 16 residues. The trim removed 4 bases at V and 4 bases at J, leaving 10 bases unmatched. Germline V lookup: CDR1 SGDLS, CDR2 YYNGEE. The CDR3 is CASSPGAGGKYNEQFF. CDR3 DNA: TGTGCCAGCAGCCCCGGTGCAGGGGGCAAGTACAATGAGCAGTTCTTC.

The chain links TRBV27 to TRBJ2-4, with TRBD1 as a possible D gene (5 bases). The DNA end is a closer match to TRBJ2-7, so the J assignment may be wrong. From germline, CDR1 is MNHEY and CDR2 SMNVEV (reference sequence). The CDR3 length is 17 residues. The CDR3 loop is CASSPEGAIRTPYEQYF. The CDR3 coding sequence is TGTGCCAGCAGTCCCGAAGGGGCGATAAGGACCCCCTACGAGCAGTACTTC.

This clonotype has a count of ten or more. This chain joins TRBV19 and TRBJ2-4; a weak D match, TRBD2 (5 bases). Trimming removed 7 bases at V and 0 bases at J, with 10 bases between. The CDR3 is 14 residues long. Germline V gives CDR1 LNHDA, CDR2 SQIVND (reference sequence). CDR3 sequence: CASNTGVAKNIQYF. In DNA form, the CDR3 reads TGTGCCAGTAATACCGGGGTAGCCAAAAACATTCAGTACTTC.

The chain is built from TRBV6-2 or TRBV6-3 and TRBJ2-5; 7 nucleotides align to TRBD2. The CDR3 is 15 amino acids. Unmatched junction bases numbered 11, after V lost 5 bases and J lost 5 bases. Germline CDR1 MNHEY, CDR2 SVGEGT. CDR3 protein: CASSRLARDEETQYF. CDR3 DNA: TGTGCCAGCAGTCGACTAGCAAGGGATGAGGAGACCCAGTACTTC.